This T cell receptor beta chain originates from a study of quantifying T cell responses using KT2 cells. Study details: TCR alpha and beta constant-region primers primed reverse transcription of RNA.

CDR3 size: 13 residues. V shed 0 bases and J shed 4 bases, with 6 bases lying between them. CDR1 and CDR2 (germline): LGHNA, YNFKEQ. Different KT2-to-PBMC ratios were created with a constant PBMC count. Each cDNA got a UMI-containing oligo ligated at its 3' end. An equimolar mix of RC1.1 and RC1.2 primed the beta chain across TRBC1 and TRBC2. Starting with the second PCR, alpha and beta TCR chains went through separate processing. TCRdb processed the UMI-ligation and nested PCR reads anew with MiXCR; each CDR3 protein has one entry. There are 40,000 to 50,000 distinct CDR3 sequences in the sample; about 15% occur only once, and 43% lies in the top ten. The study, taken as a whole, reports: KT2 sequence counts showed saturation when very many KT2 cells were spiked in. At about one KT2 cell per 100,000 PBMC, KT2 sequences were still detected.

As concerns this clonotype: What it binds is unknown.

Material: PBMCs spiked with cells of the T cell clone KT2. The rearrangement uses TRBV4-2 and TRBJ1-1; D is perhaps TRBD1 (5 bases). This clonotype was obtained from a human donor. CDR3 in amino acids: CASSQDRGTEAFF. Here the CDR3 DNA reads TGTGCCAGCAGCCAAGATAGGGGCACTGAAGCTTTCTTT.